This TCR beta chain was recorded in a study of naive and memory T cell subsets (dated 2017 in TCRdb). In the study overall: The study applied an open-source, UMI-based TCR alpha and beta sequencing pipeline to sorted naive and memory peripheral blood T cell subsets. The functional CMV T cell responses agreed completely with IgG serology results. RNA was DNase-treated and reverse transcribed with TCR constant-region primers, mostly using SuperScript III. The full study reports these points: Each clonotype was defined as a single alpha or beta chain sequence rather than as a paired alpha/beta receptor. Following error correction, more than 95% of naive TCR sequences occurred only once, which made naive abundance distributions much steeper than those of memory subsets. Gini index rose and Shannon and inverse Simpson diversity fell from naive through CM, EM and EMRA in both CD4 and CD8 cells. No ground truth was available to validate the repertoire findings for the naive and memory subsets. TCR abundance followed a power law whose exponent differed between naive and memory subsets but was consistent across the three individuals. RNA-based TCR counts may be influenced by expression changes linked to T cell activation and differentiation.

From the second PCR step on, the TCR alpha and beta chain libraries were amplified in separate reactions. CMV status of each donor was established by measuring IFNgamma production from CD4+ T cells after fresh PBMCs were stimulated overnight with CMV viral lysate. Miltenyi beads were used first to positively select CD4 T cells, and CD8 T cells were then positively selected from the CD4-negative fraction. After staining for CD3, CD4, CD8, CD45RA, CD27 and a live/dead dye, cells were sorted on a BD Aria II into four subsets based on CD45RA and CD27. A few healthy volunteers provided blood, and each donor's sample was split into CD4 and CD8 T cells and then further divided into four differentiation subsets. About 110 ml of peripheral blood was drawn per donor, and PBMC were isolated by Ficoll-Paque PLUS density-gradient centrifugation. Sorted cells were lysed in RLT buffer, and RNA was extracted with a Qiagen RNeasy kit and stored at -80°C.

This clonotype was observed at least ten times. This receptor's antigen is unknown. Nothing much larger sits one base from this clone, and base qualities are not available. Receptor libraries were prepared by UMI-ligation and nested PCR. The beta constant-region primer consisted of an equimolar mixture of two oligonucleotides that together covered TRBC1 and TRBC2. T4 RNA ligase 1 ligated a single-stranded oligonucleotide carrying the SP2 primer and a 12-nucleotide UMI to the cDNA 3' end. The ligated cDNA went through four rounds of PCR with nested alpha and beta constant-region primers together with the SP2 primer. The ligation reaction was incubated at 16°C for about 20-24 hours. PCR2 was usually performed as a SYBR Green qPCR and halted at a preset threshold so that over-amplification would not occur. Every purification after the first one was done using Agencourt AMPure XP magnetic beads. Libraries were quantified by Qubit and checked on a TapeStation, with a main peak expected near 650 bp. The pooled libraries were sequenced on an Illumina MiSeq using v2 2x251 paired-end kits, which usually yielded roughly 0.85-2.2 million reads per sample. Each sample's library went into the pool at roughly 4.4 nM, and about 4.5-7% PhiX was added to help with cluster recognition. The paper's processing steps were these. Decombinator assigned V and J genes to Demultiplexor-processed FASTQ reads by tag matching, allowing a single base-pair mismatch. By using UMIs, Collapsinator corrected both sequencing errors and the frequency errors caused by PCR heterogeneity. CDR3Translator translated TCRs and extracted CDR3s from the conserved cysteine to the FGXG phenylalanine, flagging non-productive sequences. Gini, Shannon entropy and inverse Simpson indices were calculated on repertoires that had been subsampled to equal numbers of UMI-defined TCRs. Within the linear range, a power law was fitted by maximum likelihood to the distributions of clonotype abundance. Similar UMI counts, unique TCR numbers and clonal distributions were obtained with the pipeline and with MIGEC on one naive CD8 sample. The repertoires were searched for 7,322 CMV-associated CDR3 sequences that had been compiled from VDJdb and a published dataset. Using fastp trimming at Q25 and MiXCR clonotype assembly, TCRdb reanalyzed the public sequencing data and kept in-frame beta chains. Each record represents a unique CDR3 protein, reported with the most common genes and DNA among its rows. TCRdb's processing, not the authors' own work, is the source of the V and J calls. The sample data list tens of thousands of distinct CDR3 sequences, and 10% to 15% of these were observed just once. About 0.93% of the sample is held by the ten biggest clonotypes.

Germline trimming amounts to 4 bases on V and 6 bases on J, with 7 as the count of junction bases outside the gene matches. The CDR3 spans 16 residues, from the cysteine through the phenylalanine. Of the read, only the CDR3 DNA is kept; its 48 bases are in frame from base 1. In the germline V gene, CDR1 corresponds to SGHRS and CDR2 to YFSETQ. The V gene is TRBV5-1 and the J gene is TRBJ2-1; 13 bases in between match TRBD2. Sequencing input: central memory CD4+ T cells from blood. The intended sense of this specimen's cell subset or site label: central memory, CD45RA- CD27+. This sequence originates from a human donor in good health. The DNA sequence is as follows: TGCGCCAGCAGCAAAGGGACTAGCGGGAAGAGCAATGAGCAGTTCTTC. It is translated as CASSKGTSGKSNEQFF.